This T cell receptor beta chain emerged from a study of shared clonotypes between healthy human individuals. Comments on this clone: Antigen: not known.

The repertoire was sequenced with immunoSEQ multiplex PCR; TCRdb's copy has only in-frame clones and lacks some. The table records about 2 million clones, about 94% of them present only once. Selected positively for CCR7 and CD45RO-negative, naive CD8 cells excluded terminally differentiated effector memory CD45RA+ cells. Overall study results and limits: Sequencing depth was predicted to influence how clonotypes are shared among donors.

Germline CDR1 SEHNR, CDR2 FQNEAQ (reference sequence). This CDR3 region has 16 residues. V was pared by 4 bases and J by 7 bases, with 10 bases of the junction left unmatched. This sequence joins TRBV7-9 and TRBJ2-2; the match to TRBD1 covers 9 bases. The sequenced sample was naive CD8+ T cells sorted from blood. The source is a man aged 18 to 29 in good health. CDR3 nucleotide sequence: TGTGCCAGCAGCTCCACCGGGACAGGGCGCGTCGGGGAGCTGTTTTTT. Protein: CASSSTGTGRVGELFF.